Below are 21 T cell receptor beta chains sequenced from a single sample in a study of shared clonotypes between healthy human individuals. Only in-frame clones appear in the TCRdb table, and some are missing; sequencing was by immunoSEQ multiplex PCR. Among 2,500,000 or so clones listed, approximately 93% were seen once. Sequencing was carried out using naive CD4+ T cells from PBMCs. Subset indicated: CD45RA+ positively selected. These receptors came from a man aged 18 to 35 in good health. Some clones in this sample may be carry-over from other donors' samples.

This clone has only one observation. The chain combines TRBV5-6 with TRBJ2-3; D remains unclear. Germline assignment: CDR1 SGHDT and CDR2 YYEEEE. The CDR3 spans 15 residues. V dropped 6 bases and J dropped 2 bases, with 16 bases sitting between them. CDR3 DNA sequence: TGTGCCAGCACCTTCACCGGGCAGTACACAGATACGCAGTATTTT. Translation: CASTFTGQYTDTQYF.

This clone has just one count. This chain joins TRBV9 and TRBJ1-1; D perhaps matches TRBD1 (5 bases). This CDR3 comprises 13 residues. The germline V gene encodes CDR1 SGDLS and CDR2 YYNGEE. V shed 1 base and J shed 3 bases, with 7 bases lying between them. This chain's CDR3 is CASSVRGHTEAFF. CDR3 bases: TGTGCCAGCAGCGTAAGGGGCCACACTGAAGCTTTCTTT.

The V gene is TRBV28, the J gene TRBJ1-6; perhaps TRBD1 as D (5 bases). Germline lookup yields CDR1 MDHEN and CDR2 SYDVKM. Between the trimmed V and J ends, which lost 8 bases and 8 bases, there was a span of 13 bases. This CDR3 is 13 amino acids long. Here the CDR3 reads CASRWGSDSPLHF. The CDR3 DNA reads TGTGCCAGCCGGTGGGGGAGTGATTCACCCCTCCACTTT.

The rearrangement joins TRBV7-3 to TRBJ2-2, with D possibly matching TRBD1 (5 bases). Germline CDR1 and CDR2: SGHTA and FQGTGA. Trimming removed 2 bases from V and 1 base from J, with 11 bases in between. CDR3 length: 16 residues. CDR3 DNA sequence: TGTGCCAGCAGCTTAGGTCAGGGTTGGAACACCGGGGAGCTGTTTTTT. Its protein product is CASSLGQGWNTGELFF.

This chain joins TRBV25-1 and TRBJ1-1, with D unresolved. Trimming left V 6 bases short and J 1 base short, with 9 bases between. The CDR3 spans 13 residues. Germline V gene lookup returns CDR1 MGHDK and CDR2 SYGVNS. As DNA, the CDR3 is TGTGCCAGCAGCGCCAGCTGGAACACTGAAGCTTTCTTT. The encoded protein is CASSASWNTEAFF.

V is TRBV28 and J is TRBJ1-5; D uncertain. V lost 4 bases to trimming and J lost 6 bases, with 7 bases between them. Germline V gene data show CDR1 as MDHEN and CDR2 as SYDVKM. The CDR3 extends over 12 amino acids. The CDR3 sequence: CASSSQTQPQHF. As DNA, the CDR3 is TGTGCCAGCAGTTCCCAAACTCAGCCCCAGCATTTT.

The V gene is TRBV4-1, the J gene TRBJ2-2; 12 positions match TRBD1. Germline CDR1 reads MGHRA; CDR2 reads YSYEKL. V shed 3 bases, J shed 1 base, and the junction held 9 bases outside the gene matches. The CDR3 totals 19 residues. This chain's CDR3 is CASSHRDRGPRVNTGELFF. The CDR3 bases are TGCGCCAGCAGCCATAGGGACAGGGGGCCCCGAGTGAACACCGGGGAGCTGTTTTTT.

This clone was detected only once. CDR3 nucleotide sequence: TGTGCCAGCACCCCCGCGGGGGAATCGAGCGGAGGCTACACCTTC. Translating gives CASTPAGESSGGYTF. The chain combines TRBV28 with TRBJ1-2, with D maybe TRBD1 (5 bases). Trimming cost V 7 bases and J 8 bases, with 23 bases left between them. From germline, CDR1 is MDHEN and CDR2 SYDVKM. This CDR3 contains 15 residues.

The V and J genes are TRBV28 and TRBJ1-1, with D tentatively TRBD1 (6 bases). The CDR3 sequence is 16 residues long. CDR1 and CDR2 from the germline V gene are MDHEN and SYDVKM. V was clipped by 8 bases and J by 3 bases, with 22 bases between them. Here the CDR3 DNA reads TGTGCCAGCGCAGCCAGCCCGGGAGGGGGGGACACTGAAGCTTTCTTT. It is translated as CASAASPGGGDTEAFF. Full variable domain (missing parts from reference TRBV28 and TRBJ1-1): DVKVTQSSRYLVKRTGEKVFLECVQDMDHENMFWYRQDPGLGLRLIYFSYDVKMKEKGDIPEGYSVSREKKERFSLILESASTNQTSMYLCASAASPGGGDTEAFFGQGTRLTVV.

This chain joins TRBV4-2 and TRBJ2-3; the D gene is possibly TRBD2 (6 bases). Trimming stripped 2 bases from V and 4 bases from J, with 22 bases between. This CDR3 region has 18 residues. CDR1 and CDR2 (germline): LGHNA, YNFKEQ. CDR3 sequence (DNA): TGTGCCAGCAGCCAACCCCTGGGGTGGCGGGAACGGGCAGATACGCAGTATTTT. Translation gives CASSQPLGWRERADTQYF.

The chain has TRBV28 and TRBJ2-1; either TRBD1 or TRBD2 may supply D (7 bases each). The V end lost 6 bases, the J end lost 6 bases, and 15 bases lay between the germline ends. CDR3 length: 14 residues. CDR1 is MDHEN, CDR2 SYDVKM, per germline. CDR3 in DNA: TGTGCCAGCAGAAGGGGGCTAGCGGTCAATGAGCAGTTCTTC. This translates into CASRRGLAVNEQFF.

The J gene is TRBJ2-1, the V gene TRBV2; no definite D call. Trimming left V 7 bases short and J 7 bases short, with 8 bases between. Germline CDR1 SNHLY, CDR2 FYNNEI. The CDR3 sequence is 11 residues long. As DNA, the CDR3 is TGTGCCAGCACGACCGCTAATGAGCAGTTCTTC. It encodes CASTTANEQFF.

Note on this clone: Other DNA sequences within the sample encode an identical CDR3. V and J are TRBV4-1 and TRBJ1-5; perhaps TRBD1 as D (5 bases). Per germline, CDR1 MGHRA and CDR2 YSYEKL. Trimming removed 0 bases from V and 7 bases from J, with 13 bases in between. The CDR3 consists of 15 residues. The CDR3 DNA follows: TGCGCCAGCAGCCAAGATGGGCAGGGCGGCCAGCCCCAGCATTTT. It specifies CASSQDGQGGQPQHF.

V gene TRBV18 combines with J gene TRBJ2-2; D remains unclear. Per germline, CDR1 KGHSH and CDR2 LQKENI. The CDR3 consists of 13 residues. The germline V and J ends were trimmed by 2 bases and 2 bases, with 3 bases remaining between them. The CDR3 protein is CASSPKNTGELFF. CDR3 nucleotide sequence: TGTGCCAGCTCACCAAAAAACACCGGGGAGCTGTTTTTT.

This rearrangement joins TRBV10-1 to TRBJ2-1; 7 nucleotides align to TRBD1. The germline CDR1 and CDR2 sequences are WNHNN and SYGVQD (reference sequence). CDR3 length equals 14 residues. The trim removed 5 bases at V and 8 bases at J, leaving 9 bases unmatched. CDR3 region: CASSKDREIDEQFF. The CDR3 DNA reads TGCGCCAGCAGTAAAGACAGGGAAATAGATGAGCAGTTCTTC.

The DNA of the CDR3 is TGTGCCAGCAGCGCCGCCGGGGGCCTTAATGAAAAACTGTTTTTT. Amino acids: CASSAAGGLNEKLFF. The J gene is TRBJ1-4, the V gene TRBV9, with D possibly matching TRBD1 (6 bases). The CDR3 is 15 residues long. The germline V gene encodes CDR1 SGDLS and CDR2 YYNGEE. V dropped 3 bases and J dropped 4 bases, with 13 bases sitting between them.

This chain uses TRBV6-1 with TRBJ1-5; D perhaps matches TRBD1 (6 bases). Between the trimmed V and J ends, which lost 8 bases and 7 bases, there was a span of 15 bases. The germline gives CDR1 MNHNS, CDR2 SASEGT. CDR3 length: 13 amino acids. The CDR3: CASADRIRQPQHF. The DNA of the CDR3 is TGTGCCAGCGCTGACAGGATTCGACAGCCCCAGCATTTT.

The chain combines TRBV7-6 with TRBJ1-3; weak D call: TRBD1 (6 bases). Germline-derived CDR1 and CDR2 are SGHVS and FNYEAQ. The CDR3 extends over 16 amino acids. Trimming took 0 bases from V and 9 from J, leaving 18 bases between them. The CDR3 DNA sequence: TGTGCCAGCAGCTTAGCGCAGGGAGGACAGCTCGGCACCATATATTTT. As protein: CASSLAQGGQLGTIYF.

The chain carries TRBV7-9 and TRBJ2-5; D not resolved. V dropped 1 base and J dropped 5 bases, with 14 bases sitting between them. CDR3 length: 15 residues. The germline V gene has CDR1 SEHNR and CDR2 FQNEAQ (reference sequence). In nucleotides, the CDR3 is TGTGCCAGCAGCTTAGAAGGGCGATTCGGCGAGACCCAGTACTTC. Translating gives CASSLEGRFGETQYF.

The chain carries TRBV5-4 and TRBJ2-4; D call uncertain. Germline CDR1 and CDR2: SGHNT and YYREEE (reference sequence). The V end lost 0 bases, the J end lost 0 bases, and 4 bases lay between the germline ends. This CDR3 spans 14 amino acids. The CDR3 DNA is TGTGCCAGCAGCTTGGAGGGAGCCAAAAACATTCAGTACTTC. Its protein product is CASSLEGAKNIQYF.

The gene calls are TRBV27 and TRBJ2-3, with D unclear. The V end was cut by 6 bases, the J end by 0 bases, with 13 bases between. The CDR3 is 15 residues long. Germline CDR1 MNHEY, CDR2 SMNVEV (reference sequence). The DNA for the CDR3 is TGTGCCAGCAGACTCATCCGTGCTAGCACAGATACGCAGTATTTT. Its translation is CASRLIRASTDTQYF.